The 10 T cell receptor beta chains below were found in one sample sequenced in a study of T cells after yellow fever vaccination (dated by TCRdb to the late 2010s). The protocol used for the library was 5' RACE. Sequencer: Illumina HiSeq 2500. TCRdb handled the public reads itself, with Q25 trimming in fastp and clone calling in MiXCR, and kept productive beta chains. Duplicate CDR3 protein sequences are folded into a single record with the most common DNA and genes. The sample contains roughly 500,000 distinct CDR3 sequences, 19% of them found a single time. The ten top clones hold roughly an eighth of the sample. This specimen's treatment or condition label, interpreted: live attenuated yellow fever vaccine strain. The sequencing here drew on PBMCs, taken 15 days after the yellow fever booster vaccination. These receptor sequences come from a young man who received the YFV17D yellow fever vaccine.

The rearrangement links TRBV19 to TRBJ1-3; tentatively, D is TRBD1 (5 bases). The length of the CDR3 is 14 residues. The germline V gene has CDR1 LNHDA and CDR2 SQIVND (reference sequence). Trimming pared 7 bases from V and 8 bases from J, leaving 18 bases between. The CDR3 DNA follows: TGTGCCAGTACGCCGGGGCAGAACTTCTACACCATATATTTT. It translates to CASTPGQNFYTIYF.

V gene TRBV7-2 combines with J gene TRBJ2-5; no firm D call. The germline V and J ends were trimmed by 5 bases and 6 bases, with 10 bases remaining between them. This CDR3 is built from 12 residues. CDR1 SGHTA and CDR2 FQGNSA come from the germline V gene. In nucleotides, the CDR3 is TGTGCCAGCAGCCAAACCCCGCAGACCCAGTACTTC. This sequence encodes CASSQTPQTQYF.

The CDR3 DNA reads as TGTGCCAGCAGCCTCGCCCTAGCGGGAAGGAGCACCGGGGAGCTGTTTTTT. It codes for CASSLALAGRSTGELFF. The gene calls are TRBV7-2 and TRBJ2-2; 9 bases match TRBD2. Germline CDR1 is SGHTA and CDR2 is FQGNSA. V lost 5 bases to trimming and J lost 4 bases; unmatched junction nucleotides: 11. The CDR3 is 17 residues long.

The J gene is TRBJ2-2, the V gene TRBV28; perhaps D is TRBD1 or TRBD2 (7 bases each). In germline, CDR1 is MDHEN, CDR2 SYDVKM. CDR3 length: 15 amino acids. V was clipped by 5 bases and J by 3 bases, with 13 bases between them. The CDR3 bases are TGTGCCAGCAGTCCAGGGGGGGAGTACACCGGGGAGCTGTTTTTT. This encodes CASSPGGEYTGELFF.

The rearrangement uses TRBV20-1 and TRBJ2-7; TRBD1 matches at 10 bases. There are 15 residues in the CDR3. Unmatched junction bases numbered 9, after V lost 4 bases and J lost 3 bases. The germline V gene has CDR1 DFQATT and CDR2 SNEGSKA (reference sequence). The CDR3 spells CSAIGTGVRGYEQYF. The CDR3 region has the DNA TGCAGTGCTATCGGGACAGGGGTGCGAGGCTACGAGCAGTACTTC.

CDR3 nucleotide sequence: TGTGCCAGCCGAGTAGCGGGTGAAGAGACCCAGTACTTC. Translating gives CASRVAGEETQYF. V usage is TRBV6-1 and J usage is TRBJ2-5, with 7 bases matching TRBD2. The CDR3 loop spans 13 amino acids. Trimming at V came to 8 bases and at J to 3 bases, leaving 6 bases not matched to a gene. From germline, CDR1 is MNHNS and CDR2 SASEGT.

This clonotype was detected only a few times. The chain carries TRBV6-1 and TRBJ2-5, with 7 bases aligning to TRBD1. With V trimmed by 4 bases and J by 4 bases, 3 bases remained unmatched. CDR1 is MNHNS and CDR2 is SASEGT in the germline V gene. This CDR3 spans 13 amino acids. The CDR3 sequence: CASSGQGGETQYF. CDR3 in DNA: TGTGCCAGCAGTGGACAGGGCGGAGAGACCCAGTACTTC.

This clonotype was observed a few times. V and J are TRBV7-9 and TRBJ2-1, with 9 bases aligning to TRBD1. Germline V gene sequence: CDR1 SEHNR, CDR2 FQNEAQ (reference sequence). The V and J ends lost 3 bases and 5 bases, in that order; junction bases with no gene match: 8. This CDR3 region has 16 residues. In nucleotides, the CDR3 is TGTGCCAGCAGCTTTGACCGGGACAGGGCAAACAATGAGCAGTTCTTC. Encoded protein: CASSFDRDRANNEQFF.

This clonotype showed up just a few times. The J gene is TRBJ2-2, the V gene TRBV28; possible D gene TRBD2, 5 bases. Trimming stripped 9 bases from V and 5 bases from J, with 10 bases between. In germline, CDR1 is MDHEN, CDR2 SYDVKM. There are 12 residues in the CDR3. The CDR3 region has the DNA TGTGCCAGTCCGACGGGGACCGGGGAGCTGTTTTTT. It yields the protein CASPTGTGELFF.

The rearrangement uses TRBV7-2 and TRBJ2-2; the D gene is possibly TRBD2 (6 bases). CDR1 SGHTA and CDR2 FQGNSA come from the germline V gene. This CDR3 spans 15 amino acids. Trimming took 2 bases from V and 5 from J, leaving 12 bases between them. This chain's CDR3 is CASSLLGLQTGELFF. The CDR3 DNA is TGTGCCAGCAGCTTACTAGGACTACAAACCGGGGAGCTGTTTTTT.